This is a list of T cell receptor beta chains from one sample in a study of Ad26.COV2.S vaccination and SARS-CoV-2 variants. Clones were sequenced by immunoSEQ multiplex PCR, and TCRdb holds only the in-frame ones, with some missing. The sample lists 300,000 to 400,000 clones, approximately 90% occurring once. Material: peripheral blood, obtained in a trial of Ad26.COV2.S vaccine versus placebo. These receptors originate from a person between 18 and 65 years old who received the Ad26.COV2.S COVID-19 vaccine or a placebo. Both conserved end residues are part of each CDR3. The D gene is left open where the match is weak. The size field is filled for only some rows; it gives once, few, many or a size class.

j_gene,v_gene,d_gene,abundance,CDR3nt,CDR3aa
TRBJ2-1,TRBV11-2,.,.,TGTGCCAGCAGCCGACTGGGGGGGCTGTACAATGAGCAGTTCTTC,CASSRLGGLYNEQFF
TRBJ1-6,TRBV28,TRBD1,.,TGTGCCAGCAGCCCAGGGGGGGTGGTCGGTTCACCCCTCCACTTT,CASSPGGVVGSPLHF
TRBJ2-2,TRBV5-5,TRBD1,.,TGTGCCAGCAGCCCGAACCTCCGGGACAGGGAAACCGGGGAGCTGTTTTTT,CASSPNLRDRETGELFF
TRBJ2-1,TRBV28,TRBD1,.,TGTGCCAGCAGTGGCAATACAGGGGCACTAGACAATGAGCAGTTCTTC,CASSGNTGALDNEQFF
TRBJ1-4,TRBV2,TRBD1,.,TGTGCCAGCAGTGAAGCTACAGGGGCCTATGAAAAACTGTTTTTT,CASSEATGAYEKLFF
TRBJ1-6,TRBV27,TRBD1,.,TGTGCCAGCAGTCGGTGGCTCGGACAGGCGGTAAATTCACCCCTCCACTTT,CASSRWLGQAVNSPLHF
TRBJ1-2,TRBV15,TRBD1,.,TGTGCCACCAGCAGAGATAAGACAGGGTCCTATGGCTACACCTTC,CATSRDKTGSYGYTF
TRBJ2-5,TRBV5-1,.,.,TGCGCCAGCAGCTTTCTCGGGGAGGTGGAGACCCAGTACTTC,CASSFLGEVETQYF
TRBJ2-2,TRBV5-6,.,.,TGTGCCAGCAGCAGGGGATCATCCGTGGAGCTGTTTTTT,CASSRGSSVELFF
TRBJ2-1,TRBV28,.,.,TGTGCCAGCATGAGTAGGGGGGTCAATGAGCAGTTCTTC,CASMSRGVNEQFF
TRBJ1-2,TRBV3-1/TRBV3-2,.,once,TGTGCCAGCAGCCAAGATTCCCATGGCTACACCTTC,CASSQDSHGYTF
TRBJ2-7,TRBV7-8,.,.,TGTGCCAGCAGCTTATCCAGAGAGGAGCAGTACTTC,CASSLSREEQYF
TRBJ2-1,TRBV19,TRBD1,once,TGTGCCAGTAGTATAGCTCGACAGGGTTACAATGAGCAGTTCTTC,CASSIARQGYNEQFF
TRBJ1-1,TRBV14,.,.,TGTGCCAGCAGCCAAGGGGTATTAACTGAAGCTTTCTTT,CASSQGVLTEAFF
TRBJ2-5,TRBV24-1,.,.,TGTGCCACCAGTGATTGGGGGGCTGGGGAGACCCAGTACTTC,CATSDWGAGETQYF
TRBJ1-5,TRBV2,TRBD1,once,TGTGCCAGCGCCCGACAGGGGATTGACAATCAGCCCCAGCATTTT,CASARQGIDNQPQHF
TRBJ1-5,TRBV6-2/TRBV6-3,.,.,TGTGCCAGCAGCCGAGGACAGATTAGCAATCAGCCCCAGCATTTT,CASSRGQISNQPQHF
TRBJ2-1,TRBV24-1,TRBD2,few,TGTGCCACCAGTGCCGAGCCCGGACTAGCGGGGAGCTCCTACAATGAGCAGTTCTTC,CATSAEPGLAGSSYNEQFF
TRBJ2-3,TRBV11-2,.,.,TGTGCCAGCAGCTTATCTGAGGATACGCAGTATTTT,CASSLSEDTQYF
TRBJ2-3,TRBV27,TRBD1,.,TGTGCCAGCAGCTGGACAGGTTTCACAGATACGCAGTATTTT,CASSWTGFTDTQYF
TRBJ2-7,TRBV6-2/TRBV6-3,.,.,TGTGCCAGCAGTTTCCGGGGGACAGTATACGAGCAGTACTTC,CASSFRGTVYEQYF
TRBJ2-3,TRBV5-4,TRBD1,.,TGTGCCAGCAGCTTATATTGGGGGACAGGGATCACAGATACGCAGTATTTT,CASSLYWGTGITDTQYF
TRBJ1-1,TRBV29-1,.,.,TGCAGCGTTGACCCGCTCATGAACACTGAAGCTTTCTTT,CSVDPLMNTEAFF
TRBJ2-1,TRBV5-1,TRBD2,.,TGCGCCAGCAGCACCCGACTAGCGGGGCACAATGAGCAGTTCTTC,CASSTRLAGHNEQFF
TRBJ2-1,TRBV28,.,.,TGTGCCAGCAGTTTCCCGGGTGATGCAGGGTTCAATGAGCAGTTCTTC,CASSFPGDAGFNEQFF
TRBJ1-6,TRBV27,TRBD1,few,TGTGCCAGCAAAAGACAGGGACAGAATTCACCCCTCCACTTT,CASKRQGQNSPLHF
TRBJ1-5,TRBV10-3,.,.,TGTGCCATCAGTGAAGACGGCAGGGGAAGGAATCAGCCCCAGCATTTT,CAISEDGRGRNQPQHF
TRBJ1-2,TRBV27,.,.,TGTGCCAGCAGTTTATTCTCGGCGGCAGGGGAGCGCTATGGCTACACCTTC,CASSLFSAAGERYGYTF
TRBJ2-7,TRBV7-2,.,.,TGTGCCAGCAGCTTAGCGACGTGGGTCGAGCAGTACTTC,CASSLATWVEQYF
TRBJ2-3,TRBV10-3,.,.,TGTGCCATCAAGCCCACACGTGATTCTAGCACAGATACGCAGTATTTT,CAIKPTRDSSTDTQYF
TRBJ2-3,TRBV24-1,TRBD1,.,TGTGCCACCAGTGACCCCCGGACAGGACGCACAGATACGCAGTATTTT,CATSDPRTGRTDTQYF
TRBJ2-3,TRBV5-4,TRBD2,once,TGTGCCAGCAGCTTGGGCCCCCCTAGCGGGGGGGGAGATACGCAGTATTTT,CASSLGPPSGGGDTQYF
TRBJ2-7,TRBV28,TRBD2,.,TGTGCCAGCAGTTTACAGGCGGGAGGTACCTACGAGCAGTACTTC,CASSLQAGGTYEQYF